The 3 T cell receptor beta chains presented below share a single source sample, sequenced in a study of regulatory T cells in long-lasting Graves disease. Time point denoted: newly diagnosed GD, antithyroid drugs for less than 3 months. PBMC RNA was the source of the TCR library. Combining iRepertoire HTBI primers with Arm-PCR of CDR3 regions, the authors built TCR beta libraries. TCRdb independently ran MiXCR on the multiplex PCR reads; one entry per CDR3 protein. The table has hundreds of thousands of distinct CDR3 sequences, approximately 15% seen once. This same sample was also part of a study on T cells in Graves' hyperthyroidism and ophthalmopathy.

Source: peripheral blood mononuclear cells (PBMCs), taken at new diagnosis, from a patient treated with antithyroid drugs. These TCRs come from a man aged 40-55 years with Graves disease.

This clonotype was counted between two and nine times. The chain uses TRBV5-1 and TRBJ2-3, with 13 bases matching TRBD2. CDR1 and CDR2 (germline): SGHRS, YFSETQ. V lost 5 bases and J lost 3; bases outside the gene matches: 15. The CDR3 runs 19 residues. CDR3 sequence: CASRPGTSGMGVRTDTQYF. CDR3 in DNA: TGCGCCAGCAGGCCCGGGACTAGCGGGATGGGTGTGAGGACAGATACGCAGTATTTT.

This clonotype was counted at least ten times. This chain links TRBV28 with TRBJ2-7, with D perhaps TRBD1 (5 bases). CDR1 is MDHEN and CDR2 is SYDVKM in the germline V gene. The V and J ends lost 5 bases and 2 bases respectively, with 10 bases between them. CDR3 length: 13 amino acids. The chain's CDR3 is CASSTGQTYEQYF. The DNA of the CDR3 is TGTGCCAGCAGTACCGGACAAACCTACGAGCAGTACTTC.

A word on this clonotype: A single base separates this from a much larger clone, so it may be a read error. The chain has TRBV5-1 and TRBJ2-5, with D tentatively TRBD2 (5 bases). The CDR3 extends over 16 amino acids. Germline CDR1 and CDR2: SGHRS and YFSETQ. The CDR3 sequence: CASMAGAGGSEEIQYF. The CDR3, as DNA: TGCGCCAGCATGGCGGGCGCCGGCGGCTCCGAGGAGATCCAGTACTTC.